The 3 T cell receptor beta chains below were found in one sample sequenced in a study of blood T cell repertoires in COVID-19. Generated by immunoSEQ multiplex PCR, the TCRdb table keeps only in-frame clones and is missing some. The repertoire includes more than 150,000 clones, roughly four fifths of them detected once, and approximately 11% sits in the top ten. The sample comprised PBMCs or T cells enriched from blood (not recorded which). Receptors were obtained from a man aged 50-60 years who had recovered from COVID-19.

The chain couples TRBV3-1 (or the pseudogene TRBV3-2) to TRBJ1-2; a weak D match, TRBD1 (5 bases). The CDR3 length is 13 residues. Per the germline V gene, CDR1 is LGHDT and CDR2 is YNNKEL (reference sequence). Trimming stripped 5 bases from V and 5 bases from J, with 12 bases between. Here the CDR3 DNA reads TGTGCCAGCAGCACTCGACAGAGATATGGCTACACCTTC. Residues: CASSTRQRYGYTF.

This sequence joins TRBV7-3 and TRBJ2-3; D possibly corresponds to TRBD2 (5 bases). Deletions cut 5 bases from V and 4 bases from J, with 10 bases between. Germline V gives CDR1 SGHTA, CDR2 FQGTGA. The CDR3 contains 13 residues. The CDR3 coding sequence is TGTGCCAGCAGCCCTCAGCGGTCAGATACGCAGTATTTT. Residues: CASSPQRSDTQYF.

The chain joins TRBV19 to TRBJ2-1; 7 bases line up with TRBD1. The CDR3 is 14 residues long. Trimming removed 3 bases from V and 9 bases from J; junction bases left unmatched: 8. CDR1 is LNHDA, CDR2 SQIVND, per germline (reference sequence). The CDR3 sequence is CASSIFGTVGEQFF. The DNA of the CDR3 is TGTGCCAGTAGTATCTTTGGGACAGTTGGTGAGCAGTTCTTC. The entire variable domain, with the rest obtained from reference TRBV19 and TRBJ2-1, is as follows: DGGITQSPKYLFRKEGQNVTLSCEQNLNHDAMYWYRQDPGQGLRLIYYSQIVNDFQKGDIAEGYSVSREKKESFPLTVTSAQKNPTAFYLCASSIFGTVGEQFFGPGTRLTVL.